The rows below give T cell receptor beta chains drawn from one sample of a study of T cell repertoires in cytomegalovirus infection. TCRdb reprocessed the reads with MiXCR, giving one entry per CDR3 protein. Of roughly 81,000 distinct CDR3 sequences listed, roughly 3.7% are singletons. The source material was PBMCs. The receptors were gathered from a human donor in good health (CMV status not recorded). Some clones in this sample may be carry-over from other donors' samples. Each CDR3 is given with its conserved first and last residue. Each record gives: J gene, clone size, V gene, D gene, CDR3 protein, CDR3 DNA. The D gene is left open where the match is weak. Where a row states a size, it is once, few, many or the class of an expanded clone; other rows omit it.

j_call: TRBJ2-7; clone_size: .; v_call: TRBV7-2; d_call: .; cdr3_aa: CASSPRAGPYEQYF; cdr3_nt: TGTGCCAGCAGCCCTCGAGCAGGCCCCTACGAGCAGTACTTC
j_call: TRBJ1-2; clone_size: many; v_call: TRBV6-8; d_call: .; cdr3_aa: CASSRKTGIFGYTF; cdr3_nt: TGTGCCAGCAGTAGAAAAACCGGGATTTTTGGCTACACCTTC
j_call: TRBJ1-1; clone_size: many; v_call: TRBV25-1; d_call: .; cdr3_aa: CASIQWGNTEAFF; cdr3_nt: TGTGCCAGCATCCAGTGGGGGAACACTGAAGCTTTCTTT
j_call: TRBJ1-6; clone_size: many; v_call: TRBV28; d_call: TRBD1; cdr3_aa: CASSSVAGTANSPLHF; cdr3_nt: TGTGCCAGCAGTTCCGTTGCCGGGACAGCAAATTCACCCCTCCACTTT
j_call: TRBJ1-2; clone_size: .; v_call: TRBV4-1; d_call: .; cdr3_aa: CASSQPRRGRFNGYTF; cdr3_nt: TGCGCCAGCAGCCAGCCCCGCAGGGGAAGGTTTAATGGCTACACCTTC
j_call: TRBJ1-2; clone_size: many; v_call: TRBV28; d_call: .; cdr3_aa: CATGGANYGYTF; cdr3_nt: TGTGCCACCGGGGGGGCTAACTATGGCTACACCTTC
j_call: TRBJ1-5; clone_size: many; v_call: TRBV28; d_call: .; cdr3_aa: CASSTEQQGGGNQPQHF; cdr3_nt: TGTGCCAGCAGTACAGAGCAACAGGGTGGGGGCAATCAGCCCCAGCATTTT
j_call: TRBJ2-3; clone_size: many; v_call: TRBV10-3; d_call: .; cdr3_aa: CAISESPRDTQYF; cdr3_nt: TGTGCCATCAGTGAGTCCCCCCGAGATACGCAGTATTTT
j_call: TRBJ2-1; clone_size: many; v_call: TRBV6-1; d_call: .; cdr3_aa: CANPTISLVGNEQFF; cdr3_nt: TGTGCCAACCCGACAATCTCACTGGTGGGGAATGAGCAGTTCTTC
j_call: TRBJ2-5; clone_size: many; v_call: TRBV3-1; d_call: TRBD1; cdr3_aa: CASSFRQGATRETQYF; cdr3_nt: TGTGCCAGCAGCTTTCGACAGGGGGCGACCCGGGAGACCCAGTACTTC
j_call: TRBJ2-5; clone_size: many; v_call: TRBV5-4; d_call: TRBD2; cdr3_aa: CASSSGQSGRLETQYF; cdr3_nt: TGTGCCAGCAGCTCGGGACAAAGCGGGAGGTTAGAGACCCAGTACTTC
j_call: TRBJ2-5; clone_size: many; v_call: TRBV7-6; d_call: .; cdr3_aa: CASSLEGSGQETQYF; cdr3_nt: TGTGCCAGCAGCTTAGAGGGTAGCGGCCAAGAGACCCAGTACTTC
j_call: TRBJ1-4; clone_size: .; v_call: TRBV7-2; d_call: .; cdr3_aa: CASSLAPGREKLFF; cdr3_nt: TGTGCCAGCAGCTTAGCGCCCGGGCGTGAAAAACTGTTTTTT
j_call: TRBJ1-1; clone_size: many; v_call: TRBV6-2/TRBV6-3; d_call: .; cdr3_aa: CASSYVHLNTEAFF; cdr3_nt: TGTGCCAGCAGTTACGTGCACCTGAACACTGAAGCTTTCTTT
j_call: TRBJ1-1; clone_size: many; v_call: TRBV7-9; d_call: .; cdr3_aa: CASVGRVVSTEAFF; cdr3_nt: TGTGCCAGCGTCGGCCGGGTCGTTAGCACTGAAGCTTTCTTT